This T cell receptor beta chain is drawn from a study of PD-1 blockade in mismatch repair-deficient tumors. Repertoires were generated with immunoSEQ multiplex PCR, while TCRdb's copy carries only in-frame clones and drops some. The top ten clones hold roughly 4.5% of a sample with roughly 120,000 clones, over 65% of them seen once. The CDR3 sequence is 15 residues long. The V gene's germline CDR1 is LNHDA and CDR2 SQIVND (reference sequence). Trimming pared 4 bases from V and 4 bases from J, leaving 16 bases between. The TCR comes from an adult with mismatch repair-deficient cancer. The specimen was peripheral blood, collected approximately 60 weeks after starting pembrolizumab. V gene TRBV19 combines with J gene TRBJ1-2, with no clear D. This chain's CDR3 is CASSTPREALYGYTF. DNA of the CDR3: TGTGCCAGTAGTACCCCCCGAGAGGCGCTCTATGGCTACACCTTC.